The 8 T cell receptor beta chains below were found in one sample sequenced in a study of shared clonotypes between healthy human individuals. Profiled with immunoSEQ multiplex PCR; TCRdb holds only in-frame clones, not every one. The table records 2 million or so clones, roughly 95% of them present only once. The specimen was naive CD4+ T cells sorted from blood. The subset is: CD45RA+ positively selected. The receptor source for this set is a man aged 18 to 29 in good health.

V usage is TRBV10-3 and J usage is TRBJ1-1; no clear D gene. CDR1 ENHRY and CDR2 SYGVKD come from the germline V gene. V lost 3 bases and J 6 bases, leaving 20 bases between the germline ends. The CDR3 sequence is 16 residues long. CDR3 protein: CAISEGPATARAEAFF. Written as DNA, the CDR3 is TGTGCCATCAGTGAAGGTCCGGCGACCGCAAGGGCTGAAGCTTTCTTT.

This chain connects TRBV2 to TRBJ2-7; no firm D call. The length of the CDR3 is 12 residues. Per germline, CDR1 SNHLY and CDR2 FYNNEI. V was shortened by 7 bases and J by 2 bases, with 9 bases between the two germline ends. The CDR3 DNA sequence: TGTGCCAGCAATCCAGGAACCTACGAGCAGTACTTC. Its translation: CASNPGTYEQYF. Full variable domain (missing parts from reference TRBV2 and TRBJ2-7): EPEVTQTPSHQVTQMGQEVILRCVPISNHLYFYWYRQILGQKVEFLVSFYNNEISEKSEIFDDQFSVERPDGSNFTLKIRSTKLEDSAMYFCASNPGTYEQYFGPGTRLTVT.

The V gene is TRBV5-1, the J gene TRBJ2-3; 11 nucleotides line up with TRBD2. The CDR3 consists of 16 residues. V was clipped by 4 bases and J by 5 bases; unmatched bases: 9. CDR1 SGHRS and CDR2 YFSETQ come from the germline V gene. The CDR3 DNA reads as TGCGCCAGCAGCATCCGACTAGCGGGGCCGGAAGATACGCAGTATTTT. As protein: CASSIRLAGPEDTQYF.

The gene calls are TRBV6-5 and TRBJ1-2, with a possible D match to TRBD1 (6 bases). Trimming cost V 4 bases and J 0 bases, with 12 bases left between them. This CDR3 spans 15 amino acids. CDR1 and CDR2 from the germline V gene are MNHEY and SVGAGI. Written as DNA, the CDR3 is TGTGCCAGCAGTTCTACGGGGGGCCCTAACTATGGCTACACCTTC. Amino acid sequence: CASSSTGGPNYGYTF.

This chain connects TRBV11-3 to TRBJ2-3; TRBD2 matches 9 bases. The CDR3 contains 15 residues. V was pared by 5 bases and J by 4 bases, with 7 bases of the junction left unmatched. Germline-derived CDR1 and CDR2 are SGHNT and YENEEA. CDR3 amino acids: CASSQTSGPPDTQYF. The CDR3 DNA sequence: TGTGCCAGCAGCCAAACTAGCGGGCCCCCAGATACGCAGTATTTT.

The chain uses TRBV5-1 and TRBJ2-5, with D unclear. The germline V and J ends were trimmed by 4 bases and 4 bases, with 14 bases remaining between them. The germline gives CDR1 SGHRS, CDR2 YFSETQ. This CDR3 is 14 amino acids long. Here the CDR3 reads CASSAGPVGETQYF. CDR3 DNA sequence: TGCGCCAGCAGCGCCGGACCTGTAGGAGAGACCCAGTACTTC.

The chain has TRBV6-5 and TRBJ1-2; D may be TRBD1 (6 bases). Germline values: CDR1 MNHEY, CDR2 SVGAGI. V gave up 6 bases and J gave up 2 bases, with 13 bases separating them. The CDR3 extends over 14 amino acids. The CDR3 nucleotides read TGTGCCAGCAGGCCCCTACAGGGAAACTATGGCTACACCTTC. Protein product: CASRPLQGNYGYTF.

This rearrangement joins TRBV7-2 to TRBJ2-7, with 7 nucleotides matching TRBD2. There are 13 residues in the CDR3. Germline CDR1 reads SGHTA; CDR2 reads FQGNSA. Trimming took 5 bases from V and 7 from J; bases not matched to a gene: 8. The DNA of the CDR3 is TGTGCCAGCAGCGAGGGCGGGAGTAGGGAGCAGTACTTC. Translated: CASSEGGSREQYF.